A single sample is the source of the 5 T cell receptor beta chains below, sequenced in a study of T cell responses to AZD1222 COVID-19 vaccine. The table came from immunoSEQ multiplex PCR; TCRdb's copy has only in-frame clones and leaves some out. Among about 55,000 clones, 80% were seen once, and the ten largest hold 5%. Sequencing used peripheral blood, obtained 28 days after the second AZD1222 dose. All receptors come from an adult who received the AZD1222 COVID-19 vaccine.

V gene TRBV6-4 combines with J gene TRBJ2-1; 11 bases are a match to TRBD2. The junction had 6 bases not matched to a gene; V was cut back by 5 bases and J by 3 bases. This CDR3 has 16 residues. Per germline, CDR1 MRHNA and CDR2 SNTAGT. The CDR3 spells CASSRELAGDYNEQFF. The CDR3 bases are TGTGCCAGCAGTCGGGAACTAGCGGGAGACTACAATGAGCAGTTCTTC.

The V and J genes are TRBV5-4 and TRBJ2-3; D remains unclear. V was clipped by 5 bases and J by 3 bases, with 10 bases between them. Germline assignment: CDR1 SGHNT and CDR2 YYREEE (reference sequence). CDR3 length: 13 residues. The CDR3 DNA is TGTGCCAGCAGGGGGTTAGATACAGATACGCAGTATTTT. Its protein product is CASRGLDTDTQYF.

This clone was counted between two and nine times. V gene TRBV7-3 combines with J gene TRBJ2-6, with D maybe TRBD1 (6 bases). The CDR3 is 15 amino acids. Germline CDR1 reads SGHTA; CDR2 reads FQGTGA. V shed 6 bases and J shed 1 base, with 10 bases lying between them. The CDR3 loop is CASSRGNSGANVLTF. The CDR3 DNA is TGTGCCAGCAGTAGGGGGAATTCTGGGGCCAACGTCCTGACTTTC.

V and J are TRBV11-2 and TRBJ2-7; TRBD1 matches 8 bases. The V segment lost 2 bases and the J segment 4 bases; nucleotides outside the gene matches: 10. This CDR3 is 16 amino acids long. Looked up from germline, CDR1 is SGHAT and CDR2 is FQNNGV. CDR3 residues: CASSLNPGQGLYEQYF. As DNA, the CDR3 is TGTGCCAGCAGCTTAAACCCCGGACAGGGACTGTACGAGCAGTACTTC.

This clone has a handful of counts. The V gene is TRBV7-6, the J gene TRBJ1-4, with D possibly matching TRBD1 (6 bases). The germline CDR1 and CDR2 sequences are SGHVS and FNYEAQ. Trimming shortened V by 1 base and J by 4 bases, and 7 bases separated the two germline ends. This CDR3 contains 14 residues. CDR3: CASSLEGDNEKLFF. DNA for the CDR3: TGTGCCAGCAGCTTAGAGGGGGATAATGAAAAACTGTTTTTT.